This TCR beta chain was sequenced in a study of blood T cells in healthy people across ages. Sample-barcoded 5' priming and a J-beta primer mix drove a second PCR of about 7 to 12 cycles. TCRdb called the 5' RACE reads again in MiXCR, with one record for every CDR3 protein. The repertoire holds roughly 1.4 million distinct CDR3 sequences, roughly 60% seen once, with over 5% in the top ten. This CDR3 comprises 18 residues. V was trimmed by 5 bases and J by 0 bases, leaving 20 bases between them. Germline CDR1 is MNHNS and CDR2 is SASEGT. The V gene is TRBV6-1, the J gene TRBJ2-4; D perhaps matches TRBD1 (6 bases). This receptor was identified in a man younger than 35 in good health. Material for sequencing was blood. This CDR3 reads CASSPIPGQHLAKNIQYF. CDR3 DNA sequence: TGTGCCAGCAGTCCGATCCCAGGACAGCACCTAGCCAAAAACATTCAGTACTTC.